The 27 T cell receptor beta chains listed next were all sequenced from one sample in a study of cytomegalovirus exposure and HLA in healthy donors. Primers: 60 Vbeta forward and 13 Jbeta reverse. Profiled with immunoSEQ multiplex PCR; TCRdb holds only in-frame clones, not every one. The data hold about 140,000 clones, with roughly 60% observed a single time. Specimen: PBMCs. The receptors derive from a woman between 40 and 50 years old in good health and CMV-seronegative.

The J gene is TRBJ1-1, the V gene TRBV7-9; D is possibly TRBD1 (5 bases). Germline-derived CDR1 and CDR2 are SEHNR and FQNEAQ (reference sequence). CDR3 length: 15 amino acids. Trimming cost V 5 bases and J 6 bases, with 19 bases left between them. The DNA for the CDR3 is TGTGCCAGCAGCCCCTCGGGGAGTCCGGGGGCTGAAGCTTTCTTT. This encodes CASSPSGSPGAEAFF.

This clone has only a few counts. This CDR3 is CASSQGSRTSGGPYNEQFF. For the CDR3, the DNA is TGTGCCAGCAGCCAAGGTTCGCGGACTAGCGGGGGGCCCTACAATGAGCAGTTCTTC. This chain uses TRBV14 with TRBJ2-1; 14 bases line up with TRBD2. This CDR3 has 19 amino acids. The ends lost 1 base at V and 2 bases at J; junction bases unmatched: 7. In germline, CDR1 is SGHDN, CDR2 FVKESK.

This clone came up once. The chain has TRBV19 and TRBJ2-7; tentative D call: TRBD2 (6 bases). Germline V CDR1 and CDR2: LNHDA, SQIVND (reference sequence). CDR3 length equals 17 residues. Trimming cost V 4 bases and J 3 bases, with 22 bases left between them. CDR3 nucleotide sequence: TGTGCCAGTAGTAGCCGGGACTGGCCCTTGGGTGACTACGAGCAGTACTTC. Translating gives CASSSRDWPLGDYEQYF.

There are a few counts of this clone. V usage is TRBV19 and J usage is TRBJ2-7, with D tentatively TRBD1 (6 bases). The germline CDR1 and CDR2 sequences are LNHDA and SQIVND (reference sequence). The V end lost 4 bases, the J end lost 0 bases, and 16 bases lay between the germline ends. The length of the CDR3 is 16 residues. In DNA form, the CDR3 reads TGTGCCAGTAGTACTCCACAGGGCAGAACCTCCTACGAGCAGTACTTC. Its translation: CASSTPQGRTSYEQYF.

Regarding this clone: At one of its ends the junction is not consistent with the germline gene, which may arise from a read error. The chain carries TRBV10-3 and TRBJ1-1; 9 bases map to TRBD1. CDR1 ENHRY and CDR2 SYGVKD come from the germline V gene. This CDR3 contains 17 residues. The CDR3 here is CAISDGTGNGRNAEAFF. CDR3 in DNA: TGTGCCATCAGTGACGGGACAGGGAACGGTCGGAACGCTGAAGCTTTCTTT.

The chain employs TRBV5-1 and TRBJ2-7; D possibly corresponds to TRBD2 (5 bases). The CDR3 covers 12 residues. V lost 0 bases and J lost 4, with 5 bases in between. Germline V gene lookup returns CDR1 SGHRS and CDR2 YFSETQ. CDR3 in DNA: TGCGCCAGCAGCTTGGGCGGGTACGAGCAGTACTTC. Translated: CASSLGGYEQYF.

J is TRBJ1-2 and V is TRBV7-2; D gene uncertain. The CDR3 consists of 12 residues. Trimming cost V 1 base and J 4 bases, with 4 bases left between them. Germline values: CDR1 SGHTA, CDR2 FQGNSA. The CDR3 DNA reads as TGTGCCAGCAGCTTAGAGCTCTATGGCTACACCTTC. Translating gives CASSLELYGYTF. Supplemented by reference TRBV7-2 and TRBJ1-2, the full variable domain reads GAGVSQSPSNKVTEKGKDVELRCDPISGHTALYWYRQSLGQGLEFLIYFQGNSAPDKSGLPSDRFSAERTGGSVSTLTIQRTQQEDSAVYLCASSLELYGYTFGSGTRLTVV.

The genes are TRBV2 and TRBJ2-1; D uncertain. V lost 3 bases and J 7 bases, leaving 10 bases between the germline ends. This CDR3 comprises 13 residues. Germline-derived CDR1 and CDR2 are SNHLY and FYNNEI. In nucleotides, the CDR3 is TGTGCCAGCAGTGAGTCTTTTCGGAATGAGCAGTTCTTC. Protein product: CASSESFRNEQFF.

CDR3 in amino acids: CASSQGSLNTGELFF. The CDR3 nucleotides read TGTGCCAGCAGTCAGGGGAGTTTGAACACCGGGGAGCTGTTTTTT. The gene calls are TRBV7-9 and TRBJ2-2; the D gene is possibly TRBD1 (6 bases). V was shortened by 6 bases and J by 1 base, with 12 bases between the two germline ends. Germline V gene sequence: CDR1 SEHNR, CDR2 FQNEAQ (reference sequence). The CDR3 runs to 15 residues.

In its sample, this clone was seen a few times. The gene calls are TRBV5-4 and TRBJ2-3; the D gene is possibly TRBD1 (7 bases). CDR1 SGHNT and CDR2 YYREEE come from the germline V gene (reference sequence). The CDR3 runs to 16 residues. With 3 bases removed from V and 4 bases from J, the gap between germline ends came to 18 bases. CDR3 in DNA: TGTGCCAGCAGCTCTTACAGGGGCCCGGGGGCAGATACGCAGTATTTT. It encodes CASSSYRGPGADTQYF.

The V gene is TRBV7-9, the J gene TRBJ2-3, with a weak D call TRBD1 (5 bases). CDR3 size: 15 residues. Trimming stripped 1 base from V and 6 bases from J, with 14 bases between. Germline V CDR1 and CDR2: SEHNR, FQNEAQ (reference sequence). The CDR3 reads CASSLGKGALDTQYF. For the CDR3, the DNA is TGTGCCAGCAGCTTAGGAAAAGGGGCCCTGGATACGCAGTATTTT.

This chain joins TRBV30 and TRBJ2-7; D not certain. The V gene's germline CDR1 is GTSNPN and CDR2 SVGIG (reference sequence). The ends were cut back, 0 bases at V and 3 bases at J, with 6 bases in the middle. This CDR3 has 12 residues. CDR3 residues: CAWSVRVYEQYF. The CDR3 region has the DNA TGTGCCTGGAGTGTACGGGTCTACGAGCAGTACTTC.

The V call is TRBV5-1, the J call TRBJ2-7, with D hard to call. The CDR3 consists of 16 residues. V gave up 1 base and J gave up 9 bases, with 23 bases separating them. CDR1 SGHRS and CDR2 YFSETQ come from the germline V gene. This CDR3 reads CASSLFTSALGERQYF. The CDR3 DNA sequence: TGCGCCAGCAGCTTGTTTACTTCGGCTTTAGGAGAGAGGCAGTACTTC. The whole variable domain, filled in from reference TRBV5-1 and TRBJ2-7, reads KAGVTQTPRYLIKTRGQQVTLSCSPISGHRSVSWYQQTPGQGLQFLFEYFSETQRNKGNFPGRFSGRQFSNSRSEMNVSTLELGDSALYLCASSLFTSALGERQYFGPGTRLTVT.

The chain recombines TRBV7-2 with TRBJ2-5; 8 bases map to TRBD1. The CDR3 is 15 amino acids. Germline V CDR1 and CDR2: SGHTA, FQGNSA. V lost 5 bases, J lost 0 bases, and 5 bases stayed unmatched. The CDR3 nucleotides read TGTGCCAGCAGCCCGGGACAGGCCCACCAAGAGACCCAGTACTTC. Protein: CASSPGQAHQETQYF. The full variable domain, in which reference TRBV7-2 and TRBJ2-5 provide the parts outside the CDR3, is GAGVSQSPSNKVTEKGKDVELRCDPISGHTALYWYRQSLGQGLEFLIYFQGNSAPDKSGLPSDRFSAERTGGSVSTLTIQRTQQEDSAVYLCASSPGQAHQETQYFGPGTRLLVL.

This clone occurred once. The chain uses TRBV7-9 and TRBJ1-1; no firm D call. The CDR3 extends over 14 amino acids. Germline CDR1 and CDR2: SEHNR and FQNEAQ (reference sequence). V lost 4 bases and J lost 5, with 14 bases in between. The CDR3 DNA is TGTGCCAGCAGCTCTTGGGCGGGAGGGACTGAAGCTTTCTTT. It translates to CASSSWAGGTEAFF. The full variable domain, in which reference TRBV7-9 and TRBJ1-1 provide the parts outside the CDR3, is DTGVSQNPRHKITKRGQNVTFRCDPISEHNRLYWYRQTLGQGPEFLTYFQNEAQLEKSRLLSDRFSAERPKGSFSTLEIQRTEQGDSAMYLCASSSWAGGTEAFFGQGTRLTVV.

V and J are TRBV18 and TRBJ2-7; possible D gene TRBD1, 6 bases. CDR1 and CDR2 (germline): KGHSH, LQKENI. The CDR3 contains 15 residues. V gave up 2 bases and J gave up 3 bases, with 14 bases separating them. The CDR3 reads CASSPAPGQYYEQYF. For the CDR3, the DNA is TGTGCCAGCTCACCAGCTCCCGGACAGTACTACGAGCAGTACTTC.

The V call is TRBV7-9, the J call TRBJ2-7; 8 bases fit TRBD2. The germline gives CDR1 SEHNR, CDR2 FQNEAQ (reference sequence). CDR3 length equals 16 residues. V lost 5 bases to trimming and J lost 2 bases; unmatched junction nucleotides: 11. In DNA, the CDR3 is TGTGCCAGCAGCCACCCCCGCGGGGGGCAAGCCTACGAGCAGTACTTC. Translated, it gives CASSHPRGGQAYEQYF.

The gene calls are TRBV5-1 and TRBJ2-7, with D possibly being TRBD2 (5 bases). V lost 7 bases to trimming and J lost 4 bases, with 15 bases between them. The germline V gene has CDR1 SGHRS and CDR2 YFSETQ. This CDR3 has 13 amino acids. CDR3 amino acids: CASGREGVYEQYF. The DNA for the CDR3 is TGCGCCAGCGGTAGAGAGGGCGTGTACGAGCAGTACTTC.

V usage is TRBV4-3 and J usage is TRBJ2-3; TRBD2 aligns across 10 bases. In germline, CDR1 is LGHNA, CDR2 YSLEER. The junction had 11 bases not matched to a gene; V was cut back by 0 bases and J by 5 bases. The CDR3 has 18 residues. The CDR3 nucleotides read TGCGCCAGCAGCCAAGAATTAGCGGGGGGCCTAGTAGGAGATACGCAGTATTTT. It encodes CASSQELAGGLVGDTQYF.

CDR3 in amino acids: CASSELGQNNEQFF. CDR3 bases: TGTGCCAGCAGTGAATTGGGACAGAACAATGAGCAGTTCTTC. This chain connects TRBV25-1 to TRBJ2-1; 7 nucleotides agree with TRBD1. The CDR3 contains 14 residues. V shed 1 base and J 5 bases; nucleotides not matched to a gene: 2. The germline CDR1 and CDR2 sequences are MGHDK and SYGVNS.

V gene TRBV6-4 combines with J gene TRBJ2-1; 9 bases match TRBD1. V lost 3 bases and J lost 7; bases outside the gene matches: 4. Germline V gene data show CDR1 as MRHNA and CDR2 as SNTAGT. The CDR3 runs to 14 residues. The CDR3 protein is CASSEQGAGNEQFF. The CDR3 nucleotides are TGTGCCAGCAGTGAACAGGGGGCCGGGAATGAGCAGTTCTTC.

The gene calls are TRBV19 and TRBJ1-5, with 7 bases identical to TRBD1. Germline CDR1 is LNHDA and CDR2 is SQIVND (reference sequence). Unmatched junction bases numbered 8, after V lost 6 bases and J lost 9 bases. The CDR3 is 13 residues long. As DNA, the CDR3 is TGTGCCAGTAGATCGACAGGGTCTGGGCCCCAGCATTTT. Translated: CASRSTGSGPQHF.

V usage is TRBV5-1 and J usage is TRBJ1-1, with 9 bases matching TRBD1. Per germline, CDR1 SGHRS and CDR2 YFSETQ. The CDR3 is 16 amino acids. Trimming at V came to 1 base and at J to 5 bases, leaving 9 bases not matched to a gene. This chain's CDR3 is CASSLPDRGRETEAFF. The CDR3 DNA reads TGCGCCAGCAGCTTGCCGGACAGGGGCCGAGAGACTGAAGCTTTCTTT.

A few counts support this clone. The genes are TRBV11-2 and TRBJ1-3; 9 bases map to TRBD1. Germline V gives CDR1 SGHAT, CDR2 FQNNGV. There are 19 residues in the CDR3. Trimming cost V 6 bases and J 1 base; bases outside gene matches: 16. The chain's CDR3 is CASRTPSRDRELSGNTIYF. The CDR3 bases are TGTGCCAGCAGGACCCCGAGCCGGGACAGGGAGTTATCTGGAAACACCATATATTTT.

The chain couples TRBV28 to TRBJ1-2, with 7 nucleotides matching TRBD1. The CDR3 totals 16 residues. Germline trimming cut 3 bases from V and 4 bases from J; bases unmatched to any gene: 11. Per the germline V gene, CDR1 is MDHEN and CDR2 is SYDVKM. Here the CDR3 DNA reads TGTGCCAGCAGTTTCTTGGGGACAGAATCGGGCTATGGCTACACCTTC. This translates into CASSFLGTESGYGYTF.

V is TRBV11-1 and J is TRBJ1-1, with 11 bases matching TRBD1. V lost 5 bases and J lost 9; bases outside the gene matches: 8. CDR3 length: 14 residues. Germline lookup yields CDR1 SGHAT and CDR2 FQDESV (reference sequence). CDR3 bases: TGTGCCAGCAGCCCGGACAGGGGGCGCGAAAAAGCTTTCTTT. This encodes CASSPDRGREKAFF.

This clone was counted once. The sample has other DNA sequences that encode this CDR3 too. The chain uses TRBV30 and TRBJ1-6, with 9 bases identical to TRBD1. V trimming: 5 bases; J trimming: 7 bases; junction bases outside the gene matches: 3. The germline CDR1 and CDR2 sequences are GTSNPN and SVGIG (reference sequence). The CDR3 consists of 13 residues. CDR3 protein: CAWRGQGNSPLHF. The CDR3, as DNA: TGTGCCTGGCGAGGACAGGGGAATTCACCCCTCCACTTT.